This note documents a single TCR beta chain sequence. Deletions cut 4 bases from V and 8 bases from J, with 24 bases between. Germline CDR1 GTSNPN, CDR2 SVGIG (reference sequence). The CDR3 consists of 17 residues. The sample belongs to a study of blood T cell repertoires in COVID-19. Study as a whole: From the United States, Italy and Spain came samples of acute and convalescent COVID-19. PBMCs, B-cell-depleted T cells, or T cells were the source of the cDNA or gDNA that made up the material.

Per the study methods: Counts of nucleated cells, estimated from reference gene primer amplification, were obtained. Method: immunoSEQ multiplex PCR; TCRdb's copy keeps in-frame clones and lacks some. That table supplies the V and J calls and clone size; D and trimming were determined from the DNA. The sample has around 64,000 clones, 86% seen once. The receptor comes from a young man with acute or convalescent COVID-19. V gene TRBV30 combines with J gene TRBJ1-6; D uncertain. What was sequenced was peripheral blood. CDR3: CAWNTHTGGNLYSPLHF. CDR3 DNA: TGTGCCTGGAACACACACACGGGAGGTAATCTATATTCACCCCTCCACTTT. The full variable domain, with the rest looked up from reference TRBV30 and TRBJ1-6, is SQTIHQWPATLVQPVGSPLSLECTVEGTSNPNLYWYRQAAGRGLQLLFYSVGIGQISSEVPQNLSASRPQDRQFILSSKKLLLSDSGFYLCAWNTHTGGNLYSPLHFGNGTRLTVT.